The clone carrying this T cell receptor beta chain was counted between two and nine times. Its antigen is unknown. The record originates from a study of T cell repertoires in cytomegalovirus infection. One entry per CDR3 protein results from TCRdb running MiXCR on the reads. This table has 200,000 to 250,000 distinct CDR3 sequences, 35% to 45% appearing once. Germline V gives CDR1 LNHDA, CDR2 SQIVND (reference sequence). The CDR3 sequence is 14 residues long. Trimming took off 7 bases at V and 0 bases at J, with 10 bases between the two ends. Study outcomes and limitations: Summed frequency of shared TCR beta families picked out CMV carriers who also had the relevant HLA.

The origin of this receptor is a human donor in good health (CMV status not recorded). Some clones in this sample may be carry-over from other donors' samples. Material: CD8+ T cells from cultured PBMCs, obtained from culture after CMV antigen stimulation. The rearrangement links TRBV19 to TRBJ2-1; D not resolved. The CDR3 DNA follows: TGTGCCAGTATGTCCCCGAGCTCCTACAATGAGCAGTTCTTC. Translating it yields CASMSPSSYNEQFF.